This T cell receptor (beta chain) is from a study of blood T cells in healthy people across ages. The CDR3 length is 18 residues. Trimming removed 4 bases from V and 2 bases from J; junction bases left unmatched: 8. Germline V gives CDR1 MGHRA, CDR2 YSYEKL. Donors gave about 10 milliliters of peripheral blood apiece. The study's findings and limits: In long-lived donors, naive CD4+ cell counts and diversity exceeded those of aged donors.

This clonotype has more than one count but fewer than ten. Its antigen is still unknown. A J-beta primer mix and a sample-barcoded 5' primer were used in a second PCR of roughly 6 to 11 cycles. Unique molecular identifiers of 12 random nucleotides labeled each cDNA. TCRdb analysed the 5' RACE reads with MiXCR anew, one entry per CDR3 protein. Of about 1.6 million distinct CDR3 sequences in the sample, around 36% are singletons; the top ten hold around 11%. The material sequenced was blood. V is TRBV4-1 and J is TRBJ2-4, with 13 bases fitting TRBD2. The sequence was obtained from a woman aged 30 to 39 in good health. This chain's CDR3 is CASSPGALAGGPKNIQYF. In DNA, the CDR3 is TGCGCCAGCAGCCCCGGGGCACTAGCGGGAGGGCCCAAAAACATTCAGTACTTC.